These 12 T cell receptor beta chains share one sample of origin, sequenced in a study of blood T cells in healthy people across ages. Through a sample-barcoded 5' primer and a J-beta primer mix, a second PCR was run for roughly 6 to 11 cycles. TCRdb re-called the 5' RACE reads through MiXCR, storing one row per CDR3 protein. Here the sample spans approximately 690,000 distinct CDR3 sequences, roughly 41% being singletons. Sequenced sample: blood. These receptors were collected from a man older than 75 in good health.

For this clonotype: A much larger clone is a single base away; this may be a read error. V usage is TRBV7-2 and J usage is TRBJ2-1; D may correspond to TRBD1 or TRBD2 (5 bases each). CDR1 and CDR2 (germline): SGHTA, FQGNSA. Trimming took off 7 bases at V and 13 bases at J, with 26 bases between the two ends. This CDR3 has 15 residues. The CDR3 is CASKSSTRRGETQFF. In DNA, the CDR3 is TGTGCCAGCAAATCGTCGACTCGGAGAGGGGAGACCCAGTTCTTC.

The chain couples TRBV6-4 to TRBJ2-1, with D unclear. V lost 0 bases, J lost 9 bases, and 9 bases lay in between. This CDR3 is built from 13 residues. In germline, CDR1 is MRHNA, CDR2 SNTAGT. The CDR3 DNA reads TGTGCCAGCAGTGACTCCCTAGTTACTGAGCAGTTCTTC. Residues: CASSDSLVTEQFF.

The rearrangement uses TRBV29-1 and TRBJ2-5; the D gene is possibly TRBD2 (5 bases). The J call is in doubt because the DNA end fits TRBJ2-1 better. Germline lookup yields CDR1 SQVTM and CDR2 ANQGSEA. The CDR3 contains 13 residues. CDR3 sequence: CSARPSRQETQFF. CDR3 sequence (DNA): TGCAGCGCCCGCCCTAGCCGCCAAGAGACCCAGTTCTTC.

This clonotype was counted between two and nine times. The CDR3 protein is CASSPHGTRMNTEAFF. Here the CDR3 DNA reads TGTGCCAGCAGCCCACACGGGACACGGATGAACACTGAAGCTTTCTTT. The V gene is TRBV7-2, the J gene TRBJ1-1, with D perhaps matching TRBD1 (6 bases). The germline V gene has CDR1 SGHTA and CDR2 FQGNSA. Trimming cost V 5 bases and J 0 bases, with 16 bases left between them. The CDR3 totals 16 residues.

This clonotype was counted a few times. The rearrangement links TRBV24-1 to TRBJ2-1, with D unclear. V lost 5 bases to trimming and J lost 2 bases, with 6 bases between them. The CDR3 is 13 residues long. Per the germline V gene, CDR1 is KGHDR and CDR2 is SFDVKD. The CDR3: CATSVTPYNEQFF. CDR3 nucleotide sequence: TGTGCCACCAGTGTGACTCCCTACAATGAGCAGTTCTTC.

The J gene is TRBJ1-1, the V gene TRBV5-1; the D is unclear. Trimming stripped 4 bases from V and 4 bases from J, with 11 bases between. Germline V lookup: CDR1 SGHRS, CDR2 YFSETQ. The CDR3 is 13 residues long. The CDR3 region is CASSGARGTEAFF. In nucleotides, the CDR3 is TGCGCCAGCAGCGGAGCCCGCGGCACTGAAGCTTTCTTT.

This clonotype was picked up many times. This chain links TRBV6-1 with TRBJ1-1; a possible D gene is TRBD1 (5 bases). The CDR3 is 15 residues long. CDR1 and CDR2 (germline): MNHNS, SASEGT. Trimming shortened V by 6 bases and J by 1 base, and 15 bases separated the two germline ends. The CDR3 loop is CASSLGERRNTEAFF. For the CDR3, the DNA is TGTGCCAGCAGCTTAGGGGAAAGGAGGAACACTGAAGCTTTCTTT.

The rearrangement uses TRBV11-2 and TRBJ1-1, with a weak D call TRBD1 (5 bases). This CDR3 is 11 amino acids long. In germline, CDR1 is SGHAT, CDR2 FQNNGV. V shed 5 bases and J shed 11 bases, with 12 bases lying between them. The CDR3 DNA is TGTGCCAGCAGCCGTACTAACAGGGCTTTCTTT. This translates into CASSRTNRAFF.

Comments on this clonotype: The conserved closing phenylalanine or tryptophan is absent in this CDR3, likely reflecting a read error. The CDR3 spells CASSLFGGGNTGELFV. CDR3 DNA sequence: TGTGCCAGCAGCTTATTCGGGGGGGGGAACACCGGGGAGCTGTTTGTT. The chain couples TRBV7-6 to TRBJ2-2; 8 bases agree with TRBD2. V gave up 2 bases and J gave up 1 base; unmatched junction bases: 3. This CDR3 is built from 16 residues. Germline CDR1 and CDR2: SGHVS and FNYEAQ.

The table lists this clonotype with a few counts. This sequence joins TRBV11-2 and TRBJ2-5; 8 nucleotides match TRBD2. The germline V gene encodes CDR1 SGHAT and CDR2 FQNNGV. V shed 3 bases and J 0 bases; nucleotides not matched to a gene: 9. This CDR3 is 17 amino acids long. The CDR3 nucleotides read TGTGCCAGCAGCTTCAGGCGGGGGGCGGAGTACCAAGAGACCCAGTACTTC. The encoded protein is CASSFRRGAEYQETQYF.

The rearrangement joins TRBV20-1 to TRBJ2-1; 12 nucleotides line up with TRBD2. The V segment lost 0 bases and the J segment 1 base; nucleotides outside the gene matches: 10. The CDR3 totals 19 residues. In germline, CDR1 is DFQATT, CDR2 SNEGSKA (reference sequence). CDR3 DNA: TGCAGTGCTAGAGATCCGGGACTAGCGGGTCTCTCATCCTACAATGAGCAGTTCTTC. This sequence encodes CSARDPGLAGLSSYNEQFF.

The gene calls are TRBV20-1 and TRBJ2-2; TRBD2 aligns across 12 bases. Germline V gives CDR1 DFQATT, CDR2 SNEGSKA (reference sequence). V lost 3 bases, J lost 1 base, and 0 bases stayed unmatched. The CDR3 contains 15 residues. The DNA of the CDR3 is TGCAGTGCTAGGACTAGCGGGGGGAACACCGGGGAGCTGTTTTTT. Its protein is CSARTSGGNTGELFF.